This T cell receptor beta chain was recovered during a study of T cells in Graves' hyperthyroidism and ophthalmopathy. Graves' hyperthyroidism was deemed stable absent ophthalmopathy progression within 18 months. It was uncontrolled infection, other autoimmune disease, pregnancy or lactation that excluded patients. Germline V gives CDR1 SGHRS, CDR2 YFSETQ. This CDR3 comprises 16 residues. Trimming shortened V by 0 bases and J by 6 bases, and 19 bases separated the two germline ends. Amplified TCR beta CDR3 regions derived from RNA transcripts. RT-PCR in the first round (using the HTBI primer set) targeted the TCR CDR3. One entry per CDR3 protein, called by TCRdb with MiXCR from the multiplex PCR reads. The sample has around 690,000 distinct CDR3 sequences, 15% to 20% seen once. As concerns this clonotype: A clone one base away is much larger, so this may be a read error.

The clonotype originates from a man in his forties or fifties with Graves' hyperthyroidism. Material: blood. This chain links TRBV5-1 with TRBJ2-7, with a weak D call TRBD2 (6 bases). The CDR3 sequence is CASSLAQNGGQGEQYF. Written as DNA, the CDR3 is TGCGCCAGCAGCTTGGCCCAGAACGGGGGTCAGGGCGAGCAGTACTTC.